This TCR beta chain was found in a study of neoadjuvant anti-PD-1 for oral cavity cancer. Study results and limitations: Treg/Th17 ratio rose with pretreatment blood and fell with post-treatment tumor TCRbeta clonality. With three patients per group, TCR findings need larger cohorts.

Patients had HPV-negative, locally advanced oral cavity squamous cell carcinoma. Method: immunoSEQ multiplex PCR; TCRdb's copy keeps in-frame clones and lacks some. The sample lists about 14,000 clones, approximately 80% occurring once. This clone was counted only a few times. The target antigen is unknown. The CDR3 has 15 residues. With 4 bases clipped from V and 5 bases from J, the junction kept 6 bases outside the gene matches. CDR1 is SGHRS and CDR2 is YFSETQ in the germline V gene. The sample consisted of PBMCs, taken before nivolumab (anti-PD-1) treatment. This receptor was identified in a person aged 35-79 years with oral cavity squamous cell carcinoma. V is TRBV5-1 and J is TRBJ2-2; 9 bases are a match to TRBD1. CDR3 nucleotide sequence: TGCGCCAGCAGCCCCGGGACAGGGCGTACCGGGGAGCTGTTTTTT. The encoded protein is CASSPGTGRTGELFF.